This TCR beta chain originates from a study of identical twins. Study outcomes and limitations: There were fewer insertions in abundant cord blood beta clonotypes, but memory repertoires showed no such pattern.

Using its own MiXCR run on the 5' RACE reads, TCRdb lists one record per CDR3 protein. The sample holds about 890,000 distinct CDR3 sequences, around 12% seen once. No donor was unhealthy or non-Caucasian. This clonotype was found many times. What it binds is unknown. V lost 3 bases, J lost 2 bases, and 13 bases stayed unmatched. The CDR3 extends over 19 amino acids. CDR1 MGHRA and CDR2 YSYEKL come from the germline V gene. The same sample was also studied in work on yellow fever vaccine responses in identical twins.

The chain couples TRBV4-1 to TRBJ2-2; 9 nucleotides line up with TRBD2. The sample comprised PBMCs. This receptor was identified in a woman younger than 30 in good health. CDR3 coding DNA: TGCGCCAGCAGCCAGATCCCCTCGGGAGCGGGGGGTAACACCGGGGAGCTGTTTTTT. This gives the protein CASSQIPSGAGGNTGELFF.